This T cell receptor beta chain was sequenced for a study of chemoradiotherapy in HPV16-positive cancers. Notes on the study in general: HPV-specific T cells were functionally defined from only two HPV16-positive patients.

As for this clone: The antigen remains unidentified.

Profiling relied on immunoSEQ multiplex PCR, and the TCRdb table lists in-frame clones only, not all of them. The sample has around 12,000 clones; about 80% are singletons. Germline CDR1 LGHNA, CDR2 YSLEER. With 3 bases clipped from V and 4 bases from J, the junction kept 4 bases outside the gene matches. The CDR3 extends over 14 amino acids. The rearrangement joins TRBV4-3 to TRBJ2-3; 7 bases align to TRBD1. The receptor's source is a human donor with HPV-associated anogenital cancer. This material was collected from a patient who underwent chemoradiotherapy. CDR3 protein: CASSQGTAADTQYF. CDR3 nucleotide sequence: TGCGCCAGCAGCCAGGGGACAGCGGCAGATACGCAGTATTTT.